This T cell receptor beta chain was sequenced during a study of blood T cell repertoires in COVID-19. For the study at large: COVID-19 samples collected from the United States, Italy and Spain covered acute and convalescent phases. T cells, B-cell-depleted T cells, or PBMCs supplied cDNA or gDNA.

V shed 4 bases, J shed 4 bases, and the junction held 14 bases outside the gene matches. CDR3 length: 18 amino acids. CDR1 and CDR2 (germline): MNHEY, SVGEGT. How the authors handled the data: Researchers report that nucleated cell counts were estimated from reference gene primer amplification. Generated by immunoSEQ multiplex PCR, the TCRdb table keeps only in-frame clones and is missing some. V and J calls and clone size are copied from that table; D and trimming were computed from the DNA. Of a few hundred thousand clones in the sample, approximately 91% are singletons; the top ten hold roughly 0.8%.

This receptor was identified in a woman aged 30 to 39 with acute or convalescent COVID-19. Specimen: peripheral blood. The chain employs TRBV6-2 or TRBV6-3 and TRBJ2-3; TRBD2 matches 10 bases. The CDR3 is CASSSTLAGDSLADTQYF. CDR3 DNA sequence: TGTGCCAGCAGTTCTACCCTAGCGGGAGATAGTTTGGCAGATACGCAGTATTTT.